This T cell receptor (beta chain) was documented in a study of shared clonotypes between healthy human individuals. Background on the study: Researchers assigned three CD4 naive, three CD4 memory, two CD8 naive and one CD8 memory plate to each donor.

The repertoire was sequenced with immunoSEQ multiplex PCR; TCRdb's copy has only in-frame clones and lacks some. The repertoire includes 950,000 to 1,300,000 clones, more than 65% of them detected once, and approximately 1.5% sits in the top ten. Caucasian adults living in Nashville, Tennessee, provided all samples. Germline V lookup: CDR1 SGHAT, CDR2 FQNNGV. J gave up 4 bases and V 1 base, and 6 bases lay outside the gene matches. CDR3 length: 15 amino acids. This clone has more than one count but fewer than ten. Its antigen is unidentified. General study findings and limits: Among a handful of donors, roughly 5% of naive CD4 clonotypes were found in common. In this cohort, only blood was sampled, and tissue repertoires likely differ.

This receptor was obtained from a man younger than 30 in good health. V gene TRBV11-2 combines with J gene TRBJ2-5, with 7 bases lining up with TRBD1. The specimen sequenced was memory CD4+ T cells sorted from blood. Subset of the sample: CD45RA-negative fraction. CDR3 protein: CASSLGGTAIETQYF. The CDR3 nucleotides read TGTGCCAGCAGCTTAGGGGGGACAGCTATAGAGACCCAGTACTTC.